This is a list of T cell receptor beta chains from one sample in a study of molecular identifiers for immune sequencing clone quantification. TCRdb analysed the PCR reads with MiXCR anew, one entry per CDR3 protein. The data show 35,000 or so distinct CDR3 sequences, under 20% seen once. Specimen: naive CD8+ T cells from blood, with Jurkat cell RNA spiked in. The receptors were gathered from a human donor in good health. Some libraries in this study had Jurkat cell RNA spiked in. Each CDR3 is given with its conserved first and last residue. Fields, in order: V gene, clone size, J gene, D gene, CDR3 protein, CDR3 DNA. A D gene is named only where the DNA matches it firmly. Rows give clone size only sometimes, using once, few, many, or a class for an expanded clone.

TRBV13,many,TRBJ1-4,NA,CASSSTSDRVFF,TGTGCCAGCAGCTCAACCTCTGATAGGGTGTTTTTT
TRBV7-8,many,TRBJ2-3,TRBD2,CASSFPLTSGSTDTQYF,TGTGCCAGCAGCTTTCCACTAACTAGCGGTAGCACAGATACGCAGTATTTT
TRBV12-3/TRBV12-4,many,TRBJ2-5,TRBD1,CASSFQTGYQETQYF,TGTGCCAGCAGTTTCCAGACAGGGTACCAAGAGACCCAGTACTTC
TRBV29-1,NA,TRBJ2-1,NA,CGVGRGSYNEQSF,NA
TRBV2,many,TRBJ1-2,NA,CASSEGGVWCTF,TGTGCCAGCAGTGAAGGAGGGGTTTGGTGCACCTTC
TRBV4-1,many,TRBJ2-7,NA,CASSQFQEGYEQYF,TGCGCCAGCAGCCAATTCCAAGAGGGCTACGAGCAGTACTTC
TRBV3-1,many,TRBJ2-2,TRBD1,CASSQRTGPYDGELFF,TGTGCCAGCAGCCAAAGGACAGGCCCCTATGATGGGGAGCTGTTTTTT
TRBV6-2/TRBV6-3,many,TRBJ2-2,NA,CASSYSLVSGELFF,TGTGCCAGCAGTTACTCACTAGTTTCCGGGGAGCTGTTTTTT
TRBV7-9,many,TRBJ2-2,TRBD1,CASRGQGFPGELFF,TGTGCCAGCAGAGGACAGGGGTTCCCCGGGGAGCTGTTTTTT
TRBV9,many,TRBJ2-2,NA,CASSGPLDSAPKDTGELFF,TGTGCCAGCAGCGGCCCGTTAGATTCGGCCCCTAAAGACACCGGGGAGCTGTTTTTT
TRBV18,few,TRBJ1-6,NA,CASSPTPSSYNSPLHF,TGTGCCAGCTCACCCACCCCGAGCTCCTATAATTCACCCCTCCACTTT
TRBV7-9,few,TRBJ2-7,TRBD1,CASRGTGESYEQYF,TGTGCCAGCAGGGGGACAGGGGAGTCCTACGAGCAGTACTTC
TRBV19,NA,TRBJ1-2,TRBD1,CASNLGQGADYGYTF,TGTGCCAGTAACCTCGGACAGGGGGCGGACTATGGCTACACCTTC
TRBV20-1,few,TRBJ2-7,NA,CSVGTNYREYF,TGCAGTGTCGGGACCAATTACCGGGAGTACTTC
TRBV29-1,many,TRBJ2-7,NA,CSVVPGSGVYEQYF,TGCAGCGTTGTCCCCGGGAGTGGGGTCTACGAGCAGTACTTC
TRBV27,NA,TRBJ1-5,NA,CASSLSTSNQPQHF,TGTGCCAGCAGTTTATCGACGAGCAATCAGCCCCAGCATTTT
TRBV7-6,few,TRBJ2-7,TRBD2,CASSSRLAGDEQYF,TGTGCCAGCAGTTCAAGGCTAGCGGGAGACGAGCAGTACTTC
TRBV6-6,NA,TRBJ1-2,NA,CASSPDPTGYGYTF,TGTGCCAGCAGTCCAGACCCGACGGGCTATGGCTACACCTTC
TRBV7-9,many,TRBJ2-7,NA,CASNLAGNPYEQYF,TGTGCCAGCAACCTTGCAGGGAACCCCTACGAGCAGTACTTC
TRBV7-2,few,TRBJ2-7,NA,CASRSTATYEQYF,TGTGCCAGCCGGTCGACCGCTACCTACGAGCAGTACTTC
TRBV7-9,many,TRBJ1-1,NA,CASSLGVSPEAFF,TGTGCCAGCAGCTTGGGGGTCAGCCCTGAAGCTTTCTTT
TRBV7-7,NA,TRBJ2-1,TRBD2,CASSSLAGTNEQFF,TGTGCTAGCAGCTCCCTAGCGGGAACCAATGAGCAGTTCTTC
TRBV12-3/TRBV12-4,NA,TRBJ2-5,TRBD2,CASRSTGTSGETQYF,TGTGCCAGCAGATCAACCGGGACTAGCGGAGAGACCCAGTACTTC
TRBV15,many,TRBJ2-1,TRBD1,CATSSLGQFNEQFF,TGTGCCACCAGCAGCCTGGGACAGTTTAATGAGCAGTTCTTC
TRBV29-1,few,TRBJ2-7,NA,CSVVLDSPEQYF,TGCAGCGTTGTGTTGGACAGCCCCGAGCAGTACTTC
TRBV7-9,many,TRBJ1-4,NA,CASSLRFNEKLFF,TGTGCCAGCAGCTTACGATTTAATGAAAAACTGTTTTTT
TRBV7-2,few,TRBJ1-1,NA,CASSLVATKTEAFF,TGTGCCAGCAGCTTAGTTGCTACTAAGACTGAAGCTTTCTTT
TRBV20-1,many,TRBJ2-1,TRBD1,CSAGKPDRLHVNEQFF,TGCAGTGCTGGAAAACCGGACAGGCTCCATGTTAATGAGCAGTTCTTC
TRBV13,NA,TRBJ1-1,NA,CASSLGGDTEAFF,TGTGCCAGCAGCTTGGGGGGGGACACTGAAGCTTTCTTT
TRBV4-3,NA,TRBJ2-7,NA,CASSQVGGAYEQYF,TGCGCCAGCAGCCAAGTGGGGGGTGCGTACGAGCAGTACTTC
TRBV6-2/TRBV6-3,many,TRBJ2-2,TRBD2,CASSYLSSGSIGELFF,TGTGCCAGCAGTTACTTGTCTAGCGGGAGTATCGGGGAGCTGTTTTTT
TRBV7-2,many,TRBJ2-7,TRBD1,CASSFGWQGAYEQYF,TGTGCCAGCAGCTTTGGGTGGCAGGGGGCCTACGAGCAGTACTTC
TRBV7-8,many,TRBJ2-5,NA,CASKSGETQYF,TGTGCCAGCAAGTCTGGAGAGACCCAGTACTTC
TRBV15,many,TRBJ1-6,NA,CATSRAGLHSPLHF,TGTGCCACCAGCAGAGCAGGTCTTCATTCACCCCTCCACTTT
TRBV13,NA,TRBJ1-5,NA,CASSIRFQPQHF,TGTGCCAGCAGCATTCGGTTTCAGCCCCAGCATTTT
TRBV9,few,TRBJ2-5,TRBD1,CASSANPGQPRMRTQYF,TGTGCCAGCAGCGCGAACCCGGGACAGCCTCGGATGAGGACCCAGTACTTC
TRBV6-2/TRBV6-3,medium-sized,TRBJ2-7,NA,CASSFKYEQYF,TGTGCCAGCAGTTTCAAGTACGAGCAGTACTTC
TRBV18,many,TRBJ1-5,NA,CASSPGSHSNQPQHF,TGTGCCAGCTCACCGGGGTCACATAGCAATCAGCCCCAGCATTTT
TRBV7-8,few,TRBJ2-1,TRBD2,CASSSRTSGSAVF,TGTGCCAGCAGCTCCAGGACTAGCGGGAGTGCGGTCTTC
TRBV15,many,TRBJ1-2,TRBD1,CATSSRQGKGYGYTF,TGTGCCACCAGCAGCCGACAGGGGAAAGGCTATGGCTACACCTTC
TRBV28,many,TRBJ1-5,NA,CASRTIVRAWGNQPQHF,TGTGCCAGCAGGACAATCGTAAGGGCATGGGGCAATCAGCCCCAGCATTTT
TRBV9,many,TRBJ2-7,TRBD1,CASSVAGQGPDEQYF,TGTGCCAGCAGCGTTGCGGGACAGGGTCCCGACGAGCAGTACTTC
TRBV13,NA,TRBJ2-7,TRBD2,CASSWGLAGGQSYEQYF,TGTGCCAGCAGCTGGGGACTAGCGGGAGGTCAATCCTACGAGCAGTACTTC
TRBV29-1,medium-sized,TRBJ2-1,TRBD2,CSVGSWGREVSYNEQFF,TGCAGCGTTGGGTCTTGGGGGCGGGAGGTCTCCTACAATGAGCAGTTCTTC
TRBV7-2,many,TRBJ2-7,NA,CASSLVQGRVYEQYF,TGTGCCAGCAGCTTAGTTCAGGGGCGCGTCTACGAGCAGTACTTC
TRBV15,NA,TRBJ2-7,TRBD2,CATSRTSASYEQYF,TGTGCCACCAGCCGGACTAGCGCCTCCTACGAGCAGTACTTC
TRBV3-1,few,TRBJ1-2,TRBD1,CASSHRGWGYTF,TGTGCCAGCAGCCACAGGGGGTGGGGCTACACCTTC
TRBV6-6,few,TRBJ2-1,TRBD2,CASSYSLAAHNEQFF,TGTGCCAGCAGTTACTCGCTAGCGGCACACAATGAGCAGTTCTTC
TRBV20-1,NA,TRBJ1-5,NA,CSASLPEDSILQPQHF,TGCAGTGCTAGCCTCCCCGAGGATTCTATTTTACAGCCCCAGCATTTT
TRBV28,many,TRBJ2-7,TRBD2,CASSSLGLAGDYEQYF,TGTGCCAGCAGTTCCTTGGGACTAGCGGGGGACTACGAGCAGTACTTC
TRBV27,many,TRBJ1-1,TRBD1,CASMETGGQAFF,TGTGCCAGCATGGAGACAGGGGGCCAAGCTTTCTTT
TRBV6-1,NA,TRBJ2-1,TRBD2,CASSLAGNNEQFF,TGTGCCAGCAGTCTAGCGGGAAACAATGAGCAGTTCTTC
TRBV28,many,TRBJ2-7,TRBD2,CASSHILGVTGTSSDEQYF,TGTGCCAGCAGCCACATCTTAGGAGTAACCGGGACTAGTAGCGACGAGCAGTACTTC
TRBV25-1,NA,TRBJ1-5,NA,CASSDNLGYSNQPQHF,TGTGCCAGCAGTGATAATCTGGGCTATAGCAATCAGCCCCAGCATTTT
TRBV5-1,many,TRBJ2-7,NA,CASSPRPGRFPTGQYF,TGCGCCAGCAGCCCCCGGCCGGGACGATTTCCGACGGGGCAGTACTTC
TRBV7-8,many,TRBJ2-7,TRBD1,CASSGGTGGYEQYF,TGTGCCAGCAGTGGGGGGACAGGAGGCTACGAGCAGTACTTC
TRBV6-6,few,TRBJ2-1,TRBD2,CATGGRVHEQFF,TGTGCCACAGGCGGGAGGGTACATGAGCAGTTCTTC